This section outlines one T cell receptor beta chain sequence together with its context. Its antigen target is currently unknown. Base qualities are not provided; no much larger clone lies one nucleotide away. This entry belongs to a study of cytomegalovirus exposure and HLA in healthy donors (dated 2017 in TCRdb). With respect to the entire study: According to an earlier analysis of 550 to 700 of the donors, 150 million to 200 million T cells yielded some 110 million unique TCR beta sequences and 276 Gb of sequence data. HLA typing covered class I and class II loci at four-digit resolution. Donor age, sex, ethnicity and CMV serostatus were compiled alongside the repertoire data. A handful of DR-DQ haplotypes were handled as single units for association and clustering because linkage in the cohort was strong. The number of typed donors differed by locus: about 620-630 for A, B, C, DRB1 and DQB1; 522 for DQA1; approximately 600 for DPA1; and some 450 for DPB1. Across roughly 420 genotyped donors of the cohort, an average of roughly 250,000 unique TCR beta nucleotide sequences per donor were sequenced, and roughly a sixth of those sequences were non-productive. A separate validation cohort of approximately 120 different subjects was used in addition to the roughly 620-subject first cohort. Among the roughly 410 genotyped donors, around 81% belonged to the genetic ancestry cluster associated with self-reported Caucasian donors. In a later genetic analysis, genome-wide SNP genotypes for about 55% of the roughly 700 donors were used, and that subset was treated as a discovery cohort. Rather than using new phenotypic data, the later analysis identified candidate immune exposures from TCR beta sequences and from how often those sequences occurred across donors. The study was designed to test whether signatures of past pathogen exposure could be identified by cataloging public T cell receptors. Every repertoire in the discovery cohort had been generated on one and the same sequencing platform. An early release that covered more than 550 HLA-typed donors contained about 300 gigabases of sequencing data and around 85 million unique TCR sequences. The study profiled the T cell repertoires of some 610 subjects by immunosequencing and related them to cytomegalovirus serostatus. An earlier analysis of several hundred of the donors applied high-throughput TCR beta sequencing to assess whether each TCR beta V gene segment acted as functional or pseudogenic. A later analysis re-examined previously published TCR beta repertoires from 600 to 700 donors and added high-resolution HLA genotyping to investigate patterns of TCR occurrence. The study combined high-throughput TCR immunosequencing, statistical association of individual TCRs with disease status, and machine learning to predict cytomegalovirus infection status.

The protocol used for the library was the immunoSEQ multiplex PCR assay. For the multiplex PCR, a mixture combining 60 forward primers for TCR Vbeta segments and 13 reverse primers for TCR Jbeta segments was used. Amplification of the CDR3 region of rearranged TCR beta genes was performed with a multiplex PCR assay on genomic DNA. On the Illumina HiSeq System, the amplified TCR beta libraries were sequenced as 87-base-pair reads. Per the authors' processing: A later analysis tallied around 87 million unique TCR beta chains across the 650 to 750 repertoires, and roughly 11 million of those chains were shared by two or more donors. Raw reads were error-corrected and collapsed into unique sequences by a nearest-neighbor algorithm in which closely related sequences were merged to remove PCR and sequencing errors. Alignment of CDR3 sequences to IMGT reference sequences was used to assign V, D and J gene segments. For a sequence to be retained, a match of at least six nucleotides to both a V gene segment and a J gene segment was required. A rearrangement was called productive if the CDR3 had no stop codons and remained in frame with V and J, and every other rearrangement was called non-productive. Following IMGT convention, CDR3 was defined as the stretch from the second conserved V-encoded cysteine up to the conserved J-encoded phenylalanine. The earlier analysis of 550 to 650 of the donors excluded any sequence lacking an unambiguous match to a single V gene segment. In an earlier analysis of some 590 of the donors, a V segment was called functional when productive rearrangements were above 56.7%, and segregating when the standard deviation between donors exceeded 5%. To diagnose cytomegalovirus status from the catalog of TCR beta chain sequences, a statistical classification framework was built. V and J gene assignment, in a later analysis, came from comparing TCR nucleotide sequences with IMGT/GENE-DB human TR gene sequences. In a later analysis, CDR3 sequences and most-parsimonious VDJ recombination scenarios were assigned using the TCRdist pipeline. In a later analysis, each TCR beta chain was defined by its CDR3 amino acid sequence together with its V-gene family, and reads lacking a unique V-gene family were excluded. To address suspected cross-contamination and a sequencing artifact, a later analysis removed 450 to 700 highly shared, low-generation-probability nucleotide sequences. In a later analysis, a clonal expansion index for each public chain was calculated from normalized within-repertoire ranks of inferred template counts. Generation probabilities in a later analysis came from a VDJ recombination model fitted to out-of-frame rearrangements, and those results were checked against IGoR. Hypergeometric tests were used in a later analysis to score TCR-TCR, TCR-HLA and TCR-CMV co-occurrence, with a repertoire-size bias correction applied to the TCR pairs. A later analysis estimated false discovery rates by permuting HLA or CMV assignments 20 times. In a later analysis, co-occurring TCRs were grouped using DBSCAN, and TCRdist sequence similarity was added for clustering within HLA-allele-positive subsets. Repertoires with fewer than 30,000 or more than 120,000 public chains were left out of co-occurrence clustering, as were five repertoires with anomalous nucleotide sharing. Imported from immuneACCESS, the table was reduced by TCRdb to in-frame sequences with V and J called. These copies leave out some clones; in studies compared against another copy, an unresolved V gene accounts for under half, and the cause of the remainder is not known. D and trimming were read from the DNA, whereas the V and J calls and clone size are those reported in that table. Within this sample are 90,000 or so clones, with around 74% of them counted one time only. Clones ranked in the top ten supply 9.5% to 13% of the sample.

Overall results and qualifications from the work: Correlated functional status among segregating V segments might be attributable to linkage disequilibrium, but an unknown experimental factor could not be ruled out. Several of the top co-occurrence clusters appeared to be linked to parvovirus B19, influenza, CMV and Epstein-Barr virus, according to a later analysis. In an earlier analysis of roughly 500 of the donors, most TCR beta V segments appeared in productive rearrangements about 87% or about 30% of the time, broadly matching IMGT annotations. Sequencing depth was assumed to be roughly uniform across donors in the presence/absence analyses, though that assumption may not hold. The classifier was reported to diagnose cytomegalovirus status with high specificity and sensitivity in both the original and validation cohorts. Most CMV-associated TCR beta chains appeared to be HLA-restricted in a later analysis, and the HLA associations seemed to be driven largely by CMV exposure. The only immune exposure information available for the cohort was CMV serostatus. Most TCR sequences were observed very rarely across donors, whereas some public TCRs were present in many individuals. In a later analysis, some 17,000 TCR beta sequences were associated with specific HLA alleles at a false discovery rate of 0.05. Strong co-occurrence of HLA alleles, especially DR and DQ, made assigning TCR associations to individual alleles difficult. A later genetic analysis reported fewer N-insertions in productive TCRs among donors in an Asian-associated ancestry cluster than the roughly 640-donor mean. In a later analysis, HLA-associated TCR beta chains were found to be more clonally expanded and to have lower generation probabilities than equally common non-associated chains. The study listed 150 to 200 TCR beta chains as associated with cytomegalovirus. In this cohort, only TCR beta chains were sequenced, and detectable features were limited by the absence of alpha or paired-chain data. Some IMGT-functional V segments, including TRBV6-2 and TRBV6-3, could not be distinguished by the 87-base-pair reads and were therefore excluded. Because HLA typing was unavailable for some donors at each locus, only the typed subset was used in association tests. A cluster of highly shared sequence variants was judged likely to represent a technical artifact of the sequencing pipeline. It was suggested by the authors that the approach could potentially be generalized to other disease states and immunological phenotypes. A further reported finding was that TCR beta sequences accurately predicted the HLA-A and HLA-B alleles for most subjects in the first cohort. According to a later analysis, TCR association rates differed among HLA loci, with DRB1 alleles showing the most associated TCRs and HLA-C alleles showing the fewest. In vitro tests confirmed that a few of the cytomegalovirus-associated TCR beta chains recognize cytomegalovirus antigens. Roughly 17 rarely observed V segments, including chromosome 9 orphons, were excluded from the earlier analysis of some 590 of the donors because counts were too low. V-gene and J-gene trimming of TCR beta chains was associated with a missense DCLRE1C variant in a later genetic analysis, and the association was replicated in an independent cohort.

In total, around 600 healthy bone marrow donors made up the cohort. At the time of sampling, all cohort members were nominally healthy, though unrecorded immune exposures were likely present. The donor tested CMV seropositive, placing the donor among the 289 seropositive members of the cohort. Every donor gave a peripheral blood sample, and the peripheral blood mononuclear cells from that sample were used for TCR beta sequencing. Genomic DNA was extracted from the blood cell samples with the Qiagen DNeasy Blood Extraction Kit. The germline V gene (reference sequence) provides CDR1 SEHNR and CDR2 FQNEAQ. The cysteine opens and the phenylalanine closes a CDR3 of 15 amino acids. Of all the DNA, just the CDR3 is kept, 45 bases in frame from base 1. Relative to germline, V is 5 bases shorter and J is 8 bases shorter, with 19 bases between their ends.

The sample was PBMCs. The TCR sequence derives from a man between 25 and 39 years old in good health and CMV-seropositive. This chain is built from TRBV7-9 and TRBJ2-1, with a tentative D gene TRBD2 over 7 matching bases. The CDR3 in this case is CASSQTGGLIDEQFF. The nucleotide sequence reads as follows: TGTGCCAGCAGCCAAACCGGGGGGCTTATCGATGAGCAGTTCTTC. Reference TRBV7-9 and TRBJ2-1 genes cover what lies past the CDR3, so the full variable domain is DTGVSQNPRHKITKRGQNVTFRCDPISEHNRLYWYRQTLGQGPEFLTYFQNEAQLEKSRLLSDRFSAERPKGSFSTLEIQRTEQGDSAMYLCASSQTGGLIDEQFFGPGTRLTVL.